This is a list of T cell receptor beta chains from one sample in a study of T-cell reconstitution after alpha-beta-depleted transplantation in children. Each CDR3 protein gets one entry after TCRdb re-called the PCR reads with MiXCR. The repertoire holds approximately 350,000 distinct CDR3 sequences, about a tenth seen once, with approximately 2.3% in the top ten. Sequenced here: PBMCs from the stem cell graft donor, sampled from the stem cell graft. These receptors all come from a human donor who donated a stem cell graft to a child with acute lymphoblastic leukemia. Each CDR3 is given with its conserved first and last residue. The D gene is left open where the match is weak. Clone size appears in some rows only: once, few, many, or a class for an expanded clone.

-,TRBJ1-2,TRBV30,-,TGTGCCTCTTCGGAGGGGCTAAACTATGGCTACACCTTC,CASSEGLNYGYTF
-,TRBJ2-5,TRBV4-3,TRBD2,TGCGCCAGCAGCCAAGGGCTAGCGGGAGGTGTCGAGACCCAGTACTTC,CASSQGLAGGVETQYF
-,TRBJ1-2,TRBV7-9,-,TGTGCCGGCGACATCCGCTCCAACTATGGCTACACCTTC,CAGDIRSNYGYTF
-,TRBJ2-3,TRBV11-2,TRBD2,TGTGCCAGCAGCTTAGATCTTGCGGGAGGTCCCCAGGATACGCAGTATTTT,CASSLDLAGGPQDTQYF
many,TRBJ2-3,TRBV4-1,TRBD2,TGCGCCAGCAGCCAGGTAGCGAGCGGGATTGGGGATACGCAGTATTTT,CASSQVASGIGDTQYF
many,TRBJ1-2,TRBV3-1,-,TGTGCCAGCAGCCAAATCGCAGGGTTCTATGGCTACACCTTC,CASSQIAGFYGYTF
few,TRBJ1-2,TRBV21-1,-,TGTGCCAGCAGCGCGGGGACAGGGGGCGCCTGGGGCTACACCTTC,CASSAGTGGAWGYTF
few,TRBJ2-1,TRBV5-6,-,TGTGCCAGCAGCGCGACAGGGAGGTATGAGCAGTTCTTC,CASSATGRYEQFF
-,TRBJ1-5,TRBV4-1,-,TGCGCCAGCAGCGCCACTCGGACAGCCAATCAGCCCCAGCATTTT,CASSATRTANQPQHF
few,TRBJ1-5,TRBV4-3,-,TGCGCCAGCAGCCAAGATTTGGAGTTCAATCAGCCCCAGCATTTT,CASSQDLEFNQPQHF